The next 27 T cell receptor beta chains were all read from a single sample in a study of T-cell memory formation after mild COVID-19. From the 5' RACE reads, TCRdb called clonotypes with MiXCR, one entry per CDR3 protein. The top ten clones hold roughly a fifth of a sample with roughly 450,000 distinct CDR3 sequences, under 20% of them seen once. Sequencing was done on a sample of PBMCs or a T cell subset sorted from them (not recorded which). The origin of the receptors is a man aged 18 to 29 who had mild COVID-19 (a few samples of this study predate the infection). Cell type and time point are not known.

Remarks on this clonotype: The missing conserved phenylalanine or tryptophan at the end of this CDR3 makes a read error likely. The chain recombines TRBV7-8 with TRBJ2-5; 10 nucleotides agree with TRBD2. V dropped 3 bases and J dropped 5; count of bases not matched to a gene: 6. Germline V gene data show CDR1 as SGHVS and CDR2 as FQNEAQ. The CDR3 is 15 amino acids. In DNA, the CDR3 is TGTGCCAGCAGCTTCTCTAGCGGGGGTTGGGAGACCCAGTACTTA. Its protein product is CASSFSSGGWETQYL.

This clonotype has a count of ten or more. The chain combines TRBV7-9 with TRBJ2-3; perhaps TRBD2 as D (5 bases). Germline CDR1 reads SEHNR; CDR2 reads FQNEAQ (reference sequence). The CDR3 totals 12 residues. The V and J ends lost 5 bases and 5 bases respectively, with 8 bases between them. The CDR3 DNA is TGTGCCAGCAGCACGAGCGGAGATACGCAGTATTTT. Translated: CASSTSGDTQYF.

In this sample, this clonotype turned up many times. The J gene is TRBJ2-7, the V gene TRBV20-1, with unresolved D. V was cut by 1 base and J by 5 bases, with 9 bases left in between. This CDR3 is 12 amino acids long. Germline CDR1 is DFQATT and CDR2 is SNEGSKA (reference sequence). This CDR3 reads CSARGTIDEQYV. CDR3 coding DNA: TGCAGTGCTAGAGGGACGATCGACGAGCAGTACGTC.

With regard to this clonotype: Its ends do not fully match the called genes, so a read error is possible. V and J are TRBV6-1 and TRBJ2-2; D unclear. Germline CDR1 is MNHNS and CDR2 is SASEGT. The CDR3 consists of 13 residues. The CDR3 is CAISSWDTGELFF. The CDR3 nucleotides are TGTGCCATCAGTTCATGGGATACCGGGGAGCTGTTTTTT.

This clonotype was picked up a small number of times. The CDR3 DNA reads as TGTGCCAGCAGCCCCACCCGGGGACAGGGAGGCCAGCCCCAGCATTTT. Encoded protein: CASSPTRGQGGQPQHF. The chain uses TRBV28 and TRBJ1-5; 9 nucleotides match TRBD1. Germline CDR1 MDHEN, CDR2 SYDVKM. V was pared by 6 bases and J by 7 bases, with 13 bases of the junction left unmatched. The CDR3 is 16 amino acids.

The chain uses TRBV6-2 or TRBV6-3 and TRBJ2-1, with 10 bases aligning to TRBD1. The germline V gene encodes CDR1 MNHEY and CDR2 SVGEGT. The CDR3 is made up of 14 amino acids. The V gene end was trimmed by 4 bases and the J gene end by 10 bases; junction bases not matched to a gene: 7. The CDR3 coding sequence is TGTGCCAGCAGTTCCGGGACAGGGGCAGGGGAGCAGTTCTTC. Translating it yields CASSSGTGAGEQFF.

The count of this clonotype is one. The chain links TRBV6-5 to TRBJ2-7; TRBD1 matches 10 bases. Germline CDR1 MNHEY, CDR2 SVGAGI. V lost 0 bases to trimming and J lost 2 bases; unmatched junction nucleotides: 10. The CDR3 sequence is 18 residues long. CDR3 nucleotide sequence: TGTGCCAGCAGTTACTCGACGTCAGCCGGGACAGGGGCCTACGAGCAGTACTTC. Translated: CASSYSTSAGTGAYEQYF.

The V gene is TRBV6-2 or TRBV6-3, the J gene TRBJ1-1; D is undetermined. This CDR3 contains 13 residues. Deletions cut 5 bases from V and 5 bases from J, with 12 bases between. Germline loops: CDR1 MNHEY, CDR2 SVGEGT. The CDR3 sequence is CASSSGQETEAFF. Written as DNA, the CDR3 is TGTGCCAGCAGTAGCGGCCAGGAGACTGAAGCTTTCTTT.

CDR3 residues: CASNKDRGYEFF. The DNA of the CDR3 is TGTGCCAGCAACAAAGACAGGGGGTACGAGTTCTTC. The V gene is TRBV6-5, the J gene TRBJ2-1, with 9 bases matching TRBD1. Germline-derived CDR1 and CDR2 are MNHEY and SVGAGI. The CDR3 extends over 12 amino acids. V was clipped by 7 bases and J by 14 bases; unmatched bases: 9.

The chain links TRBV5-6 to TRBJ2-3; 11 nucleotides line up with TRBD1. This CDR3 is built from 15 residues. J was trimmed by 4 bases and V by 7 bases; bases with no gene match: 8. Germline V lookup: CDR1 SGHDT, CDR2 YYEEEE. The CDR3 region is CASGRTGGEPDTQYF. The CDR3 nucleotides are TGTGCCAGCGGAAGGACAGGGGGCGAGCCAGATACGCAGTATTTT.

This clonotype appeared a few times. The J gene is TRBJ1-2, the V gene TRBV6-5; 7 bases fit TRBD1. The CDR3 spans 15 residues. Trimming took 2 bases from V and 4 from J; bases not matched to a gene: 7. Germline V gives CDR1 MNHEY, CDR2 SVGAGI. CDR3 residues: CASSYNRDSVYGYTF. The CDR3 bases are TGTGCCAGCAGTTACAACCGGGACAGCGTCTATGGCTACACCTTC.

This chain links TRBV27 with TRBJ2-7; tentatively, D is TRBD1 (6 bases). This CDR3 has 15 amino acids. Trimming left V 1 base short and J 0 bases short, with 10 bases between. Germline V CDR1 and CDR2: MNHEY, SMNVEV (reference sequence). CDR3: CASSLFQGSSYEQYF. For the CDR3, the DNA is TGTGCCAGCAGTTTATTTCAGGGGAGCTCCTACGAGCAGTACTTC.

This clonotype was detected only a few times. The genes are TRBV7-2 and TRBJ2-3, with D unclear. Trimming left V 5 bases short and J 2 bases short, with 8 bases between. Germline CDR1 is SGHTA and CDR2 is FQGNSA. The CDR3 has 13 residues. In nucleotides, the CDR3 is TGTGCCAGCAGCAACCGGCCCACAGATACGCAGTATTTT. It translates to CASSNRPTDTQYF.

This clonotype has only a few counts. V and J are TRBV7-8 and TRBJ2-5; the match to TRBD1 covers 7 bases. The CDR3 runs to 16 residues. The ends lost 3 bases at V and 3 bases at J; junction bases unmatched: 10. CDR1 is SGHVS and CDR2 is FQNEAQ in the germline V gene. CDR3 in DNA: TGTGCCAGCAGCTTCAGCGGCTGGCAGGGGGAAGAGACCCAGTACTTC. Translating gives CASSFSGWQGEETQYF.

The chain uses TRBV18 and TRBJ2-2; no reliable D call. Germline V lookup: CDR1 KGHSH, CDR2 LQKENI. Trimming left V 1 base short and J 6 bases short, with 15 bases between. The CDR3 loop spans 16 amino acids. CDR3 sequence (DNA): TGTGCCAGCTCACCACAAATCGGATCTTTCGCCGGGGAGCTGTTTTTT. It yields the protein CASSPQIGSFAGELFF.

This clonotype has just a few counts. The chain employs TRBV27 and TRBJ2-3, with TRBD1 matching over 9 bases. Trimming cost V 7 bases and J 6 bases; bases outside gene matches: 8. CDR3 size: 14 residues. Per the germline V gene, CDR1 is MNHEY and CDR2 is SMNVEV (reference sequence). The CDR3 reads CASNGQGRSDTQYF. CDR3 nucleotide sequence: TGTGCCAGCAATGGACAGGGGAGGTCGGATACGCAGTATTTT.

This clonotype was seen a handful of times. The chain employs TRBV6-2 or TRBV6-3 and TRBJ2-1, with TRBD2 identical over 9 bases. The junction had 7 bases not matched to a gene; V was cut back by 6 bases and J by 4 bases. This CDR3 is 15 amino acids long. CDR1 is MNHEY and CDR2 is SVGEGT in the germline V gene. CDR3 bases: TGTGCCAGCAGCCCGCGGGGGGGCAGTTACAATGAGCAGTTCTTC. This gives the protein CASSPRGGSYNEQFF.

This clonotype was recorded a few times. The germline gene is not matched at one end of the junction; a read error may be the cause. The CDR3 nucleotides read TGTGCCAGCAGCCAGCCCGGACTAGCGGACACCTTC. Translation gives CASSQPGLADTF. The chain combines TRBV3-1 with TRBJ2-5, with 10 bases that match TRBD2. The length of the CDR3 is 12 residues. The germline V gene encodes CDR1 LGHDT and CDR2 YNNKEL (reference sequence).

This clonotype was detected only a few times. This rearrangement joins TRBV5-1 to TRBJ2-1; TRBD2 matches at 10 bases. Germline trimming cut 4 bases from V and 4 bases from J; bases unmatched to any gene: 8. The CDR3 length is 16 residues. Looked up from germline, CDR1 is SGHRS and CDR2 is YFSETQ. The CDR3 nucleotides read TGCGCCAGCAGCCCAGAACTAGCGGGGCCTTACAATGAGCAGTTCTTC. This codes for CASSPELAGPYNEQFF.

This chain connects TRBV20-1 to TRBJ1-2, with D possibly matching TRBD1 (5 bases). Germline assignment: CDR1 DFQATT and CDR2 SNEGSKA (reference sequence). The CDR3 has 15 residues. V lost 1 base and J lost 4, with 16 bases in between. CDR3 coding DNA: TGCAGTGCTAGAGTTCTAGGGGCAGGGAGCTATGGCTACACCTTC. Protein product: CSARVLGAGSYGYTF.

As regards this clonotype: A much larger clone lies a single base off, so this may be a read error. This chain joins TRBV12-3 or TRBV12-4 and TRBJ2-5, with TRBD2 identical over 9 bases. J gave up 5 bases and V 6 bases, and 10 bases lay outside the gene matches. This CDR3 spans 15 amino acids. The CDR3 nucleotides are TGTGCCAGCAGAAAGAGCGGGGGGCCGGGGGAGACCCAGTACTTC. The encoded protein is CASRKSGGPGETQYF.

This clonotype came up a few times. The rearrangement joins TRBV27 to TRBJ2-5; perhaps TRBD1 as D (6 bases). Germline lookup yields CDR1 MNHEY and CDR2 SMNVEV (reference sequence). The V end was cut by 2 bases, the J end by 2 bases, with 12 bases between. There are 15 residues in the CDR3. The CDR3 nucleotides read TGTGCCAGCAGTTTAACTAGGACAGATCAAGAGACCCAGTACTTC. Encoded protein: CASSLTRTDQETQYF.

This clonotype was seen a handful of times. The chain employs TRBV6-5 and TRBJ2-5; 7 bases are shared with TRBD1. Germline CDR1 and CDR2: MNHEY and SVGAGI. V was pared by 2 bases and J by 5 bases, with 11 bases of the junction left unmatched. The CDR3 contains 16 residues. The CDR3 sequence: CASSYADRRGSETQYF. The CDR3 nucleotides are TGTGCCAGCAGTTACGCGGACAGGCGAGGGTCGGAGACCCAGTACTTC.

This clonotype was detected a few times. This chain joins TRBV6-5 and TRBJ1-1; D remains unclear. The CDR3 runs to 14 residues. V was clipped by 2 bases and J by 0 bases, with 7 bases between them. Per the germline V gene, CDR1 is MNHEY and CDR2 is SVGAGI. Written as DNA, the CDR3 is TGTGCCAGCAGTTACGGGGTGGTGAACACTGAAGCTTTCTTT. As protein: CASSYGVVNTEAFF.

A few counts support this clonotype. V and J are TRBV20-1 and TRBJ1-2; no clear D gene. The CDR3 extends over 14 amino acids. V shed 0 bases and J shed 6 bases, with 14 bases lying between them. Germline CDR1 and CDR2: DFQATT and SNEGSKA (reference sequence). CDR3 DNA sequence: TGCAGTGCTAGAGATCTAGGAAAGGAGGATGGCTACACCTTC. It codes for CSARDLGKEDGYTF.

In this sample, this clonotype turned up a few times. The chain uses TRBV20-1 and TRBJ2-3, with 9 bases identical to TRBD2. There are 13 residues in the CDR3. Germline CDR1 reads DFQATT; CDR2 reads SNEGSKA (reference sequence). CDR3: CNLGTSSTDTQYF. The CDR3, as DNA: TGCAATTTGGGGACTAGCTCCACAGATACGCAGTATTTT.

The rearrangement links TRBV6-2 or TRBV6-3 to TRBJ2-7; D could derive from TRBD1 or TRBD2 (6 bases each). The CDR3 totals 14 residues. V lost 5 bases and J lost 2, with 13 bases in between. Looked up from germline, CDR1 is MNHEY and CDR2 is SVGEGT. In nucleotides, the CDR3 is TGTGCCAGCAGTCCCCCGGGGGCACCCTACGAGCAGTACTTC. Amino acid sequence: CASSPPGAPYEQYF.